This T cell receptor (beta chain) was obtained from a study of blood T cells in healthy people across ages. Sample-barcoded 5' priming and a J-beta primer mix drove a second PCR of about 6 to 12 cycles. TCRdb re-called the 5' RACE reads with MiXCR, one entry per CDR3 protein. Counted here are more than 1,400,000 distinct CDR3 sequences, roughly 40% occurring once; the ten biggest clones make up around 8%. This clonotype was recorded a few times. Looked up from germline, CDR1 is WNHNN and CDR2 is SYGVQD (reference sequence). This CDR3 has 13 residues. The rearrangement links TRBV10-1 to TRBJ2-7; no clear D. The J call may not be correct, given that the DNA end is closer to TRBJ2-5. The sample consisted of blood. The TCR sequence derives from a woman between 18 and 30 years old in good health. The CDR3 nucleotides read TGCGCCAGCAGTGAGTCGGTCTGGGAGACCCAGTACTTC. Its translation: CASSESVWETQYF.